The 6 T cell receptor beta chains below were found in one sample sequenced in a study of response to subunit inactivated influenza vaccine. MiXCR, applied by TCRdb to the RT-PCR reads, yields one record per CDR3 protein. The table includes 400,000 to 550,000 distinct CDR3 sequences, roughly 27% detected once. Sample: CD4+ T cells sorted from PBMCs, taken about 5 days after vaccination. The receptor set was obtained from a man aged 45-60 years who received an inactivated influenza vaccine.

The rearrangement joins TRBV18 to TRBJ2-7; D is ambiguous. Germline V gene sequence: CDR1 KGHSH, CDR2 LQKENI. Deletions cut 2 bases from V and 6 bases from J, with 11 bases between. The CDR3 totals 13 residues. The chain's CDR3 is CASSPVRRGEQYF. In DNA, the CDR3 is TGTGCCAGCTCACCAGTACGTCGCGGCGAGCAGTACTTC.

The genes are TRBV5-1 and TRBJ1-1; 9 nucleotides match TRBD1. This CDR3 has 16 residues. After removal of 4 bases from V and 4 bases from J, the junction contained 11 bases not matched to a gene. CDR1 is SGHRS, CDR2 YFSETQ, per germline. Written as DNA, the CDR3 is TGCGCCAGCAGCCTCCAGGGACAGGGTGGAGGCACTGAAGCTTTCTTT. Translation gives CASSLQGQGGGTEAFF.

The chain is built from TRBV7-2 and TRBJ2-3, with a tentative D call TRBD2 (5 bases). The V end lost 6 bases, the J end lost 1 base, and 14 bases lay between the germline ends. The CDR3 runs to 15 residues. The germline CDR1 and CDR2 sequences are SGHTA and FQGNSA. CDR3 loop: CASSLLASGTDTQYF. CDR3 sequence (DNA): TGTGCCAGCAGTCTCCTAGCATCCGGCACAGATACGCAGTATTTT.

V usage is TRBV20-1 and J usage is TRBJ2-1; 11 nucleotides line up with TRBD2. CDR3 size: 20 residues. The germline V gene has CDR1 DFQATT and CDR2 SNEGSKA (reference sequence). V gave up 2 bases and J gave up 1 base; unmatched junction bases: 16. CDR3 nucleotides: TGCAGTGCTAGAAAGATCCGGGAACTAGCGGGAGTGGGGTCCTACAATGAGCAGTTCTTC. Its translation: CSARKIRELAGVGSYNEQFF.

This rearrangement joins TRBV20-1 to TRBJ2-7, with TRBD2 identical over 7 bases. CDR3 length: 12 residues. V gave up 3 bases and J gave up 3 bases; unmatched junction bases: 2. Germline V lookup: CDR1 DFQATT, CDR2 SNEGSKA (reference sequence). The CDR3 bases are TGCAGTGCTAGTTCGGGGGGCTACGAGCAGTACTTC. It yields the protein CSASSGGYEQYF.

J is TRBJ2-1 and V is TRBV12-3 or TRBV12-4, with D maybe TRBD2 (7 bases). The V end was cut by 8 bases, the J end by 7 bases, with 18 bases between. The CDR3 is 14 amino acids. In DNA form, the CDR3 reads TGTGCCAGCGGCGGGGGAGGGGGGGTAAATGAGCAGTTCTTC. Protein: CASGGGGGVNEQFF.